These T cell receptor beta chains were read from a single sample in a study of cytomegalovirus exposure and HLA in healthy donors. Assay: immunoSEQ multiplex PCR; the TCRdb copy retains only in-frame clones and omits some. Of over 100,000 clones listed, about 76% are singletons. The sequencing sample was made of PBMCs. Every receptor here comes from a man aged 30 to 45 in good health and CMV-seropositive. Each CDR3 is given with its conserved first and last residue. Each record gives: D gene, clone size, J gene, V gene, CDR3 protein, CDR3 DNA. The D gene is left open where the match is weak. Rows may omit the clone size; those that give it use once, few, many or a size class.

>TRBD1|-|TRBJ2-3|TRBV7-7
CASSLGQGVADTQYF
TGTGCCAGCAGCTTAGGACAGGGGGTTGCAGATACGCAGTATTTT
>-|once|TRBJ2-5|TRBV5-1
CASSLESRETQYF
TGCGCCAGCAGCTTGGAATCCCGAGAGACCCAGTACTTC
>TRBD1|-|TRBJ1-2|TRBV6-5
CASSYLATGGHGYTF
TGTGCCAGCAGTTACCTTGCGACAGGGGGCCATGGCTACACCTTC
>-|-|TRBJ1-1|TRBV2
CASRPGWGNTEAFF
TGTGCCAGCCGACCAGGGTGGGGAAACACTGAAGCTTTCTTT
>-|-|TRBJ2-7|TRBV9
CASSSEARGSAYEQYF
TGTGCCAGCAGTTCCGAGGCCCGGGGTAGTGCCTACGAGCAGTACTTC
>TRBD2|-|TRBJ2-3|TRBV7-9
CSSSLALAGGTDTQYF
TGTTCCAGCAGCTTAGCCCTAGCGGGGGGGACAGATACGCAGTATTTT
>TRBD1|-|TRBJ1-2|TRBV7-9
CASRHTPPGQGYNYGYTF
TGTGCCAGCAGGCATACGCCGCCGGGACAGGGGTATAACTATGGCTACACCTTC
>-|-|TRBJ2-7|TRBV5-1
CASSRDGGDTYEQYF
TGCGCCAGCAGCCGGGATGGGGGGGACACCTACGAGCAGTACTTC
>TRBD1|-|TRBJ1-1|TRBV7-9
CASSLGDPGQGTAFF
TGTGCCAGCAGCTTAGGTGATCCGGGACAGGGTACTGCTTTCTTT
>-|-|TRBJ1-5|TRBV6-1
CASSVGRGGLPQHF
TGTGCCAGCAGTGTGGGCCGGGGAGGGTTGCCCCAGCATTTT
>TRBD1|-|TRBJ1-1|TRBV7-9
CASSPGQGMNTEAFF
TGTGCCAGCAGCCCCGGACAGGGGATGAACACTGAAGCTTTCTTT
>-|-|TRBJ1-1|TRBV18
CASSPWDNLNTEAFF
TGTGCCAGCTCACCCTGGGACAATCTGAACACTGAAGCTTTCTTT
>-|-|TRBJ1-2|TRBV7-2
CASSPGVGGGYTF
TGTGCCAGCAGCCCCGGGGTAGGGGGTGGCTACACCTTC
>-|-|TRBJ1-2|TRBV30
CAPQTGGGVANYGYTF
TGTGCCCCCCAGACCGGGGGGGGCGTAGCGAACTATGGCTACACCTTC
>TRBD2|-|TRBJ2-5|TRBV4-2
CASSQVTSGGGQYF
TGTGCCAGCAGCCAAGTTACTAGCGGGGGGGGCCAGTACTTC
>-|-|TRBJ1-1|TRBV28
CAINTGTEAFF
TGTGCCATCAATACTGGCACTGAAGCTTTCTTT
>TRBD1|-|TRBJ1-2|TRBV28
CASSLWTGGNGYTF
TGTGCCAGCAGTTTATGGACAGGGGGTAATGGCTACACCTTC
>-|-|TRBJ1-1|TRBV7-9
CSSSFAGASTEAFF
TGTTCCAGCAGCTTTGCAGGGGCGTCCACTGAAGCTTTCTTT
>-|-|TRBJ2-3|TRBV2
CASSEVVGTDTQYF
TGTGCCAGCAGTGAAGTTGTCGGCACAGATACGCAGTATTTT
>TRBD1|-|TRBJ1-6|TRBV30
CAWSVLTGRGSPLHF
TGTGCCTGGAGTGTCCTGACAGGGAGAGGATCACCCCTCCACTTT
>TRBD2|-|TRBJ2-3|TRBV9
CASSARGGAGRTDTQYF
TGTGCCAGCAGCGCCCGCGGGGGAGCGGGGCGAACAGATACGCAGTATTTT
>TRBD1|-|TRBJ1-6|TRBV25-1
CASSESEGARSPLHF
TGTGCCAGCAGTGAAAGTGAGGGGGCAAGGTCACCCCTCCACTTT
>-|-|TRBJ1-2|TRBV7-9
CASSLGDSYYGYTF
TGTGCCAGCAGCTTAGGTGACAGTTACTATGGCTACACCTTC
>TRBD2|-|TRBJ2-3|TRBV5-4
CASSPALAGAYSGDTQYF
TGTGCCAGCAGCCCCGCCCTAGCGGGGGCGTACAGTGGAGATACGCAGTATTTT